This passage covers 29 T cell receptor beta chains from one sample sequenced in a study of beta chain features in type 1 diabetes. The isolated RNA, all of it, was reverse transcribed, so expressed TCRB transcripts were what got sequenced. TCRdb's copy holds only in-frame clones and misses some; the assay was immunoSEQ multiplex PCR. Of 120,000 to 150,000 clones listed, about 9.7% are singletons. Sequencing was done on a sample of central memory CD4+ T cells from blood. These receptors all come from a woman in her thirties or forties in good health.

In this sample, this clone turned up a few times. The rearrangement joins TRBV2 to TRBJ1-2; 8 bases are a match to TRBD1. This CDR3 has 14 amino acids. Germline-derived CDR1 and CDR2 are SNHLY and FYNNEI. With 1 base clipped from V and 8 bases from J, the junction kept 6 bases outside the gene matches. This CDR3 reads CASSEGTGWIGYTF. CDR3 nucleotide sequence: TGTGCCAGCAGTGAAGGGACAGGGTGGATCGGCTACACCTTC.

The chain recombines TRBV7-2 with TRBJ2-7; TRBD2 matches at 9 bases. V gave up 5 bases and J gave up 2 bases; unmatched junction bases: 10. This CDR3 has 16 amino acids. Germline assignment: CDR1 SGHTA and CDR2 FQGNSA. CDR3 nucleotide sequence: TGTGCCAGCAGCCGACGACCTAGCGGGGCAACCTACGAGCAGTACTTC. Translation gives CASSRRPSGATYEQYF.

V and J are TRBV4-3 and TRBJ2-5, with 12 bases aligning to TRBD2. V shed 4 bases, J shed 5 bases, and the junction held 14 bases outside the gene matches. The CDR3 loop spans 18 amino acids. The germline CDR1 and CDR2 sequences are LGHNA and YSLEER. In DNA form, the CDR3 reads TGCGCCAGCAGCCCTCGTCGCCTAGCGGGGGGGCAGTTGGAGACCCAGTACTTC. Its protein product is CASSPRRLAGGQLETQYF.

This clone was counted only a few times. The chain joins TRBV19 to TRBJ1-1; 8 nucleotides align to TRBD1. Germline values: CDR1 LNHDA, CDR2 SQIVND (reference sequence). The length of the CDR3 is 15 residues. The ends lost 2 bases at V and 1 base at J; junction bases unmatched: 3. This chain's CDR3 is CASSIQGAKNTEAFF. The CDR3 region has the DNA TGTGCCAGTAGTATACAGGGGGCCAAGAACACTGAAGCTTTCTTT. The whole variable domain, filled in from reference TRBV19 and TRBJ1-1, reads DGGITQSPKYLFRKEGQNVTLSCEQNLNHDAMYWYRQDPGQGLRLIYYSQIVNDFQKGDIAEGYSVSREKKESFPLTVTSAQKNPTAFYLCASSIQGAKNTEAFFGQGTRLTVV.

The chain links TRBV18 to TRBJ1-2, with 8 bases aligning to TRBD1. V gave up 3 bases and J gave up 4 bases; unmatched junction bases: 16. CDR3 size: 18 residues. CDR1 and CDR2 (germline): KGHSH, LQKENI. CDR3 region: CASSPKGAGTGLFYGYTF. DNA of the CDR3: TGTGCCAGCTCACCGAAGGGGGCCGGGACAGGCCTCTTCTATGGCTACACCTTC.

The J gene is TRBJ1-2, the V gene TRBV5-5, with TRBD1 identical over 7 bases. The trim removed 4 bases at V and 2 bases at J, leaving 8 bases unmatched. Germline CDR1 SGHKS, CDR2 YYEKEE (reference sequence). The CDR3 covers 15 residues. The CDR3 loop reads CASSRGTELNYGYTF. The CDR3 DNA reads as TGTGCCAGCAGCCGCGGGACAGAACTAAACTATGGCTACACCTTC.

This clone was seen once. The chain is built from TRBV5-1 and TRBJ2-3; tentative D call: TRBD1 (5 bases). Per germline, CDR1 SGHRS and CDR2 YFSETQ. The CDR3 runs 13 residues. Trimming took 0 bases from V and 7 from J, leaving 9 bases between them. The CDR3 DNA reads TGCGCCAGCAGCTTGGGGACAACGAATACGCAGTATTTT. This translates into CASSLGTTNTQYF.

The chain couples TRBV7-9 to TRBJ1-3; D ambiguous. V lost 5 bases and J lost 0, with 8 bases in between. Per germline, CDR1 SEHNR and CDR2 FQNEAQ (reference sequence). The length of the CDR3 is 14 residues. Here the CDR3 DNA reads TGTGCCAGCAGCAGCCTTAGCTCTGGAAACACCATATATTTT. This encodes CASSSLSSGNTIYF.

This clone occurred a few times. The same CDR3 is also encoded by other DNA sequences in this sample. The V call is TRBV6-4, the J call TRBJ2-5, with 10 bases lining up with TRBD1. V was clipped by 5 bases and J by 4 bases; unmatched bases: 1. Germline CDR1 reads MRHNA; CDR2 reads SNTAGT. This CDR3 contains 13 residues. CDR3 region: CASSRDRGETQYF. The CDR3 DNA reads TGTGCCAGCAGTCGGGACAGGGGAGAGACCCAGTACTTC.

This clone was recorded a few times. The genes are TRBV29-1 and TRBJ2-1, with TRBD2 matching over 8 bases. The CDR3 has 14 amino acids. Germline V gene data show CDR1 as SQVTM and CDR2 as ANQGSEA. V was pared by 0 bases and J by 9 bases, with 7 bases of the junction left unmatched. The CDR3 region has the DNA TGCAGCGTTGAAGAACGGGGGGGCAGAGTTGAGCAGTTCTTC. Translation: CSVEERGGRVEQFF.

This clone was seen a handful of times. The same CDR3 is also encoded by other DNA sequences in this sample. The rearrangement uses TRBV11-2 and TRBJ1-2; D may be TRBD1 (5 bases). V lost 5 bases and J 4 bases, leaving 8 bases between the germline ends. CDR1 is SGHAT and CDR2 is FQNNGV in the germline V gene. The length of the CDR3 is 12 residues. The CDR3 nucleotides are TGTGCCAGCAGCCGTGACAGCTATGGCTACACCTTC. It specifies CASSRDSYGYTF. Filled out from reference TRBV11-2 and TRBJ1-2, the complete variable domain reads EAGVAQSPRYKIIEKRQSVAFWCNPISGHATLYWYQQILGQGPKLLIQFQNNGVVDDSQLPKDRFSAERLKGVDSTLKIQPAKLEDSAVYLCASSRDSYGYTFGSGTRLTVV.

The chain combines TRBV11-2 with TRBJ2-7, with 10 bases that match TRBD1. Germline CDR1 reads SGHAT; CDR2 reads FQNNGV. The CDR3 sequence is 14 residues long. Losses at the gene ends were 4 bases for V and 2 bases for J; bases not matched to a gene: 2. Written as DNA, the CDR3 is TGTGCCAGCAGCTGGGACAGGGGTACCTACGAGCAGTACTTC. Its translation is CASSWDRGTYEQYF.

This clone was counted only a few times. This chain uses TRBV18 with TRBJ1-1; TRBD1 agrees at 10 bases. Losses at the gene ends were 4 bases for V and 4 bases for J; bases not matched to a gene: 6. The CDR3 covers 15 residues. CDR1 is KGHSH and CDR2 is LQKENI in the germline V gene. CDR3 in DNA: TGTGCCAGCTCACGGGGGGACAGGGGATTCACTGAAGCTTTCTTT. Its protein product is CASSRGDRGFTEAFF.

This clone was detected a few times. The V gene is TRBV18, the J gene TRBJ1-4; D not certain. The CDR3 runs 13 residues. The germline V gene has CDR1 KGHSH and CDR2 LQKENI. V was cut by 1 base and J by 6 bases, with 6 bases left in between. DNA of the CDR3: TGTGCCAGCTCACCACGTCGTTATGAAAAACTGTTTTTT. This translates into CASSPRRYEKLFF.

V is TRBV5-1 and J is TRBJ1-1; 8 bases are shared with TRBD1. Germline V gene lookup returns CDR1 SGHRS and CDR2 YFSETQ. The CDR3 has 14 residues. V was pared by 0 bases and J by 4 bases, with 2 bases of the junction left unmatched. CDR3: CASSLGQGSTEAFF. Written as DNA, the CDR3 is TGCGCCAGCAGCTTGGGACAGGGGAGCACTGAAGCTTTCTTT.

This clone appeared a few times. The V call is TRBV5-1, the J call TRBJ1-1; D is unresolved. Germline V gives CDR1 SGHRS, CDR2 YFSETQ. This CDR3 spans 13 amino acids. V dropped 4 bases and J dropped 4 bases, with 11 bases sitting between them. The CDR3 reads CASSQTRSTEAFF. Written as DNA, the CDR3 is TGCGCCAGCAGCCAGACTCGTAGCACTGAAGCTTTCTTT.

In its sample, this clone was seen a few times. The rearrangement uses TRBV7-2 and TRBJ1-2, with 9 bases that match TRBD1. The germline gives CDR1 SGHTA, CDR2 FQGNSA. This CDR3 is 15 amino acids long. The trim removed 5 bases at V and 4 bases at J, leaving 8 bases unmatched. The CDR3 region has the DNA TGTGCCAGCAGCCCCAGGACAGGGGAGGGCTATGGCTACACCTTC. Amino acid sequence: CASSPRTGEGYGYTF.

This clone was seen a handful of times. The chain uses TRBV7-2 and TRBJ2-7; 15 bases are a match to TRBD2. Germline V gene sequence: CDR1 SGHTA, CDR2 FQGNSA. Germline trimming cut 5 bases from V and 0 bases from J; bases unmatched to any gene: 11. The CDR3 covers 19 residues. The CDR3 here is CASSQTAGTSGGFSYEQYF. The CDR3 DNA is TGTGCCAGCAGCCAAACGGCCGGGACTAGCGGGGGGTTCTCCTACGAGCAGTACTTC.

V and J are TRBV29-1 and TRBJ1-3, with D possibly matching TRBD1 (5 bases). The V end was cut by 2 bases, the J end by 3 bases, with 11 bases between. CDR3 length equals 14 residues. The V gene's germline CDR1 is SQVTM and CDR2 ANQGSEA. The DNA for the CDR3 is TGCAGCGTTGAAAGCAGGGTGGATGGAAACACCATATATTTT. As protein: CSVESRVDGNTIYF.

This clone was seen a handful of times. The chain is built from TRBV18 and TRBJ2-1; 8 bases fit TRBD1. The germline CDR1 and CDR2 sequences are KGHSH and LQKENI. V gave up 3 bases and J gave up 8 bases; unmatched junction bases: 9. This CDR3 contains 15 residues. The CDR3 protein is CASSPPDRGGDEQFF. For the CDR3, the DNA is TGTGCCAGCTCACCGCCCGACAGGGGAGGAGATGAGCAGTTCTTC.

This clone was found many times. V is TRBV2 and J is TRBJ2-1; 7 bases line up with TRBD2. V trimming: 2 bases; J trimming: 8 bases; junction bases outside the gene matches: 6. This CDR3 contains 14 residues. Germline CDR1 and CDR2: SNHLY and FYNNEI. CDR3 sequence (DNA): TGTGCCAGCAGTGAATCCAGCGGGGTAGATGAGCAGTTCTTC. It yields the protein CASSESSGVDEQFF.

The chain links TRBV18 to TRBJ2-3, with 10 positions matching TRBD1. CDR3 length: 14 amino acids. V lost 2 bases and J lost 4; bases outside the gene matches: 0. Germline assignment: CDR1 KGHSH and CDR2 LQKENI. The CDR3 DNA reads TGTGCCAGCTCACCAGGACAGGGGGCAGATACGCAGTATTTT. Its translation: CASSPGQGADTQYF.

The V gene is TRBV5-6, the J gene TRBJ2-1, with D unclear. CDR1 SGHDT and CDR2 YYEEEE come from the germline V gene. Trimming cost V 4 bases and J 1 base, with 15 bases left between them. The CDR3 covers 16 residues. Written as DNA, the CDR3 is TGTGCCAGCAGCGTGGTAGGCGCTAGGTCCTACAATGAGCAGTTCTTC. This translates into CASSVVGARSYNEQFF.

This clone was picked up a small number of times. The V and J genes are TRBV7-2 and TRBJ2-3; 8 bases are a match to TRBD2. The CDR3 totals 18 residues. Per germline, CDR1 SGHTA and CDR2 FQGNSA. V shed 3 bases and J 3 bases; nucleotides not matched to a gene: 14. Here the CDR3 DNA reads TGTGCCAGCAGCTTCCGCGAGGAAGCGGGGGCTACAACAGATACGCAGTATTTT. Its protein is CASSFREEAGATTDTQYF.

This clone was seen more than once but under ten times. The V call is TRBV5-6, the J call TRBJ1-1, with D unresolved. The CDR3 loop spans 15 amino acids. CDR1 is SGHDT and CDR2 is YYEEEE in the germline V gene. The ends were cut back, 3 bases at V and 2 bases at J, with 14 bases in the middle. DNA of the CDR3: TGTGCCAGCAGCTGGAGGTCAGGACTAAACACTGAAGCTTTCTTT. It encodes CASSWRSGLNTEAFF.

V gene TRBV7-9 combines with J gene TRBJ2-1; D possibly corresponds to TRBD2 (7 bases). Looked up from germline, CDR1 is SEHNR and CDR2 is FQNEAQ (reference sequence). V lost 1 base to trimming and J lost 8 bases, with 15 bases between them. The CDR3 sequence is 15 residues long. This CDR3 reads CASSLVEGGGHEQFF. CDR3 DNA sequence: TGTGCCAGCAGCTTAGTTGAGGGGGGGGGCCATGAGCAGTTCTTC.

This clone has more than one count but fewer than ten. The same CDR3 arises from other DNA sequences in this sample as well. The chain carries TRBV5-1 and TRBJ2-6; the D gene is possibly TRBD2 (6 bases). V was cut by 2 bases and J by 2 bases, with 11 bases left in between. Germline CDR1 and CDR2: SGHRS and YFSETQ. The CDR3 runs to 16 residues. The CDR3 DNA follows: TGCGCCAGCAGCTTACGTGGAGGGGCTGGGGCCAACGTCCTGACTTTC. Encoded protein: CASSLRGGAGANVLTF.

The rearrangement links TRBV5-1 to TRBJ2-1, with 10 bases matching TRBD1. With V trimmed by 4 bases and J by 5 bases, 15 bases remained unmatched. Germline-derived CDR1 and CDR2 are SGHRS and YFSETQ. The CDR3 totals 18 residues. For the CDR3, the DNA is TGCGCCAGCAGCCCCCGCCCTAAAGGACAGGGGGGTGACAATGAGCAGTTCTTC. This encodes CASSPRPKGQGGDNEQFF.

This clone was seen a few times. V is TRBV10-1 and J is TRBJ1-1, with 12 bases lining up with TRBD1. Trimming cost V 7 bases and J 3 bases; bases outside gene matches: 6. This CDR3 contains 15 residues. The germline CDR1 and CDR2 sequences are WNHNN and SYGVQD (reference sequence). The CDR3: CASTSGQGADTEAFF. The CDR3 nucleotides are TGCGCCAGCACCTCGGGACAGGGGGCGGACACTGAAGCTTTCTTT.